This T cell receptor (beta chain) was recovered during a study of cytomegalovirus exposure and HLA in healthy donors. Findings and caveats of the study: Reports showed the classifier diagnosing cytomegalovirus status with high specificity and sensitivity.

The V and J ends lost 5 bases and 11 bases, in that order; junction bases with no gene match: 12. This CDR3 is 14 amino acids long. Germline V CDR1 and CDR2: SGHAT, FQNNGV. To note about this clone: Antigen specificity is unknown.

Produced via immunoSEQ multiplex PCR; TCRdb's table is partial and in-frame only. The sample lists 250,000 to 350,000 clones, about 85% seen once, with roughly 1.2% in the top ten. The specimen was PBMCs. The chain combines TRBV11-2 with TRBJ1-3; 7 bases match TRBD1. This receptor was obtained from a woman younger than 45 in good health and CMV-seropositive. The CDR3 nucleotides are TGTGCCAGCAGCCCGGGACAGACTGGAGGGGCCATATATTTT. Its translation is CASSPGQTGGAIYF.